The 28 T cell receptor beta chains in this list originate from one sample, sequenced in a study of blood T cell repertoires in COVID-19. The protocol was immunoSEQ multiplex PCR, while the TCRdb copy is restricted to in-frame clones and leaves out a portion. The sample has more than 100,000 clones; 90% are singletons. Material: peripheral blood. The receptors here all came from a woman aged 55-70 years with COVID-19, enrolled during active disease.

The V and J genes are TRBV6-5 and TRBJ1-6, with D perhaps TRBD1 (6 bases). Germline V gives CDR1 MNHEY, CDR2 SVGAGI. CDR3 length: 15 amino acids. V was trimmed by 2 bases and J by 8 bases, leaving 13 bases between them. CDR3 DNA sequence: TGTGCCAGCAGTTACGTACAGGGTCTGGATTCACCCCTCCACTTT. Translation: CASSYVQGLDSPLHF.

This chain uses TRBV4-3 with TRBJ2-5, with TRBD2 matching 13 bases. J gave up 4 bases and V 3 bases, and 8 bases lay outside the gene matches. This CDR3 comprises 17 residues. Per the germline V gene, CDR1 is LGHNA and CDR2 is YSLEER. CDR3: CASSHRETSGGLETQYF. Written as DNA, the CDR3 is TGCGCCAGCAGCCATAGGGAGACTAGCGGGGGGTTAGAGACCCAGTACTTC.

The chain joins TRBV29-1 to TRBJ2-7, with 7 bases fitting TRBD1. From germline, CDR1 is SQVTM and CDR2 ANQGSEA. This CDR3 is 13 amino acids long. With V trimmed by 8 bases and J by 4 bases, 11 bases remained unmatched. CDR3 residues: CSTKGTDSYEQYF. In nucleotides, the CDR3 is TGCAGCACCAAGGGGACAGACTCTTACGAGCAGTACTTC.

This chain links TRBV6-5 with TRBJ2-5; 8 nucleotides agree with TRBD2. The length of the CDR3 is 13 residues. The J segment lost 3 bases and the V segment lost 7 bases, leaving 4 bases of the junction unmatched. Germline V gene data show CDR1 as MNHEY and CDR2 as SVGAGI. The CDR3: CASTVAGKETQYF. DNA of the CDR3: TGTGCCAGCACCGTAGCGGGGAAAGAGACCCAGTACTTC.

The gene calls are TRBV4-1 and TRBJ1-5; no clear D gene. Germline CDR1 reads MGHRA; CDR2 reads YSYEKL. Trimming cost V 0 bases and J 4 bases, with 10 bases left between them. The length of the CDR3 is 15 residues. CDR3 in DNA: TGCGCCAGCAGCCAAGATGTCCGGTTGAATCAGCCCCAGCATTTT. Translation gives CASSQDVRLNQPQHF.

V is TRBV5-1 and J is TRBJ1-1, with 8 bases aligning to TRBD1. Germline V gene data show CDR1 as SGHRS and CDR2 as YFSETQ. CDR3 length: 13 amino acids. Trimming at V came to 4 bases and at J to 3 bases, leaving 2 bases not matched to a gene. The CDR3 nucleotides read TGCGCCAGCAGCCTGGGACAGGACACTGAAGCTTTCTTT. Protein sequence: CASSLGQDTEAFF.

The chain couples TRBV18 to TRBJ1-5; 7 bases match TRBD1. CDR1 and CDR2 from the germline V gene are KGHSH and LQKENI. The V gene end was trimmed by 4 bases and the J gene end by 0 bases; junction bases not matched to a gene: 6. This CDR3 is 16 amino acids long. The CDR3: CASSHSRDSSNQPQHF. The CDR3 DNA sequence: TGTGCCAGCTCACATTCCCGGGACAGTAGCAATCAGCCCCAGCATTTT. The whole variable domain, filled in from reference TRBV18 and TRBJ1-5, reads NAGVMQNPRHLVRRRGQEARLRCSPMKGHSHVYWYRQLPEEGLKFMVYLQKENIIDESGMPKERFSAEFPKEGPSILRIQQVVRGDSAAYFCASSHSRDSSNQPQHFGDGTRLSIL.

Comments on this clone: One end of the junction fails to match germline, which may point to a read error. CDR3 region: CASSSGYSGSSYNSPLHF. CDR3 sequence (DNA): TGTGCCAGCAGCTCAGGGTACAGCGGGAGCTCCTATAATTCGCCCCTCCACTTT. V usage is TRBV5-4 and J usage is TRBJ1-6; D is perhaps TRBD1 (5 bases). This CDR3 comprises 18 residues. Germline-derived CDR1 and CDR2 are SGHNT and YYREEE (reference sequence).

The J gene is TRBJ1-5, the V gene TRBV24-1, with TRBD1 identical over 9 bases. Unmatched junction bases numbered 6, after V lost 4 bases and J lost 3 bases. CDR1 and CDR2 from the germline V gene are KGHDR and SFDVKD. The CDR3 is made up of 16 amino acids. The CDR3 reads CATSDGTGNFNQPQHF. For the CDR3, the DNA is TGTGCCACCAGTGACGGGACAGGGAACTTCAATCAGCCCCAGCATTTT.

This clone was counted once. The chain recombines TRBV6-2 or TRBV6-3 with TRBJ1-5, with 11 nucleotides matching TRBD1. The CDR3 length is 17 residues. J gave up 7 bases and V 6 bases, and 14 bases lay outside the gene matches. The V gene's germline CDR1 is MNHEY and CDR2 SVGEGT. CDR3: CASSPFKGQGVGQPQHF. The CDR3 nucleotides are TGTGCCAGCAGCCCCTTCAAGGGACAGGGGGTCGGGCAGCCCCAGCATTTT.

The chain has TRBV5-4 and TRBJ1-1; possible D gene TRBD1, 6 bases. The V end was cut by 4 bases, the J end by 5 bases, with 18 bases between. There are 15 residues in the CDR3. Germline CDR1 reads SGHNT; CDR2 reads YYREEE (reference sequence). The CDR3 DNA sequence: TGTGCCAGCAGCATACAGGGACAAGGTGAGACTGAAGCTTTCTTT. Residues: CASSIQGQGETEAFF.

The V gene is TRBV2, the J gene TRBJ1-2, with a tentative D call TRBD1 (5 bases). V was pared by 5 bases and J by 4 bases, with 17 bases between. Germline CDR1 and CDR2: SNHLY and FYNNEI. This CDR3 comprises 15 residues. CDR3 DNA sequence: TGTGCCAGCAGTCCCGAAGGGGTTCCAGGCTATGGCTACACCTTC. Protein: CASSPEGVPGYGYTF.

This rearrangement joins TRBV6-5 to TRBJ2-1, with 7 bases fitting TRBD1. Trimming removed 7 bases from V and 0 bases from J; junction bases left unmatched: 6. CDR3 length: 15 residues. The germline CDR1 and CDR2 sequences are MNHEY and SVGAGI. For the CDR3, the DNA is TGTGCCAGCACCCCGGGGACAGTCTCCTACAATGAGCAGTTCTTC. Its translation: CASTPGTVSYNEQFF.

CDR3 bases: TGTGCCAGCAGTGACGGACAGGGGTCTGTGAGGGGCTACACCTTC. It codes for CASSDGQGSVRGYTF. The chain has TRBV6-1 and TRBJ1-2, with TRBD1 identical over 9 bases. The germline V gene encodes CDR1 MNHNS and CDR2 SASEGT. This CDR3 comprises 15 residues. V gave up 3 bases and J gave up 8 bases; unmatched junction bases: 10.

This rearrangement joins TRBV10-3 to TRBJ1-3, with TRBD1 matching over 10 bases. After removal of 2 bases from V and 2 bases from J, the junction contained 6 bases not matched to a gene. The CDR3 is made up of 17 amino acids. CDR1 ENHRY and CDR2 SYGVKD come from the germline V gene. The CDR3 DNA reads TGTGCCATCAGTGAGGCGAGACAGGGGGCCGCTGGAAACACCATATATTTT. Translation: CAISEARQGAAGNTIYF.

The chain employs TRBV5-1 and TRBJ2-5; 12 nucleotides match TRBD2. The V segment lost 0 bases and the J segment 1 base; nucleotides outside the gene matches: 4. CDR1 SGHRS and CDR2 YFSETQ come from the germline V gene. The CDR3 spans 17 residues. The CDR3, as DNA: TGCGCCAGCAGCTTGGGCCAACTAGCGGGGGGCCAAGAGACCCAGTACTTC. Translation: CASSLGQLAGGQETQYF.

The gene calls are TRBV5-1 and TRBJ2-5; D is ambiguous. This CDR3 comprises 14 residues. Trimming stripped 0 bases from V and 5 bases from J, with 11 bases between. The V gene's germline CDR1 is SGHRS and CDR2 YFSETQ. CDR3 in DNA: TGCGCCAGCAGCTTGGGGCCCCTGGCCGAGACCCAGTACTTC. Residues: CASSLGPLAETQYF.

This chain joins TRBV5-1 and TRBJ2-1, with a possible D match to TRBD1 (7 bases). The ends were cut back, 4 bases at V and 7 bases at J, with 18 bases in the middle. CDR3 length: 15 amino acids. CDR1 and CDR2 from the germline V gene are SGHRS and YFSETQ. The CDR3 nucleotides are TGCGCCAGCAGCCTCACCGACAGGGACTTGAATGAGCAGTTCTTC. It codes for CASSLTDRDLNEQFF. The full variable domain, rest sourced from reference TRBV5-1 and TRBJ2-1, is KAGVTQTPRYLIKTRGQQVTLSCSPISGHRSVSWYQQTPGQGLQFLFEYFSETQRNKGNFPGRFSGRQFSNSRSEMNVSTLELGDSALYLCASSLTDRDLNEQFFGPGTRLTVL.

This chain joins TRBV9 and TRBJ1-1; possible D gene TRBD1, 5 bases. The CDR3 loop spans 15 amino acids. Trimming removed 4 bases at V and 10 bases at J, with 23 bases between. Germline lookup yields CDR1 SGDLS and CDR2 YYNGEE. The CDR3 region is CASSPTPTQGGSAFF. The DNA of the CDR3 is TGTGCCAGCAGCCCCACTCCGACGCAGGGTGGTTCAGCTTTCTTT. The variable domain in full, completed from reference TRBV9 and TRBJ1-1, reads DSGVTQTPKHLITATGQRVTLRCSPRSGDLSVYWYQQSLDQGLQFLIQYYNGEERAKGNILERFSAQQFPDLHSELNLSSLELGDSALYFCASSPTPTQGGSAFFGQGTRLTVV.

Notes on this clone: The sample contains more than one DNA sequence encoding this CDR3. The chain couples TRBV5-1 to TRBJ2-5, with 11 nucleotides matching TRBD2. CDR1 and CDR2 from the germline V gene are SGHRS and YFSETQ. The CDR3 extends over 15 amino acids. The V and J ends lost 1 base and 2 bases, in that order; junction bases with no gene match: 1. CDR3 nucleotide sequence: TGCGCCAGCAGCTTGACTAGCGGGGGACAAGAGACCCAGTACTTC. This encodes CASSLTSGGQETQYF.

The chain uses TRBV27 and TRBJ2-1; 8 bases fit TRBD2. After removal of 4 bases from V and 0 bases from J, the junction contained 5 bases not matched to a gene. This CDR3 contains 16 residues. The germline V gene has CDR1 MNHEY and CDR2 SMNVEV (reference sequence). The CDR3 spells CASSSQRGSSYNEQFF. The DNA for the CDR3 is TGTGCCAGCAGTTCCCAGCGGGGGAGCTCCTACAATGAGCAGTTCTTC.

The chain recombines TRBV6-5 with TRBJ1-1; D unresolved. V was clipped by 6 bases and J by 0 bases, with 8 bases between them. The CDR3 length is 13 residues. The germline gives CDR1 MNHEY, CDR2 SVGAGI. This CDR3 is CASSRDVNTEAFF. CDR3 nucleotide sequence: TGTGCCAGCAGCCGGGATGTGAACACTGAAGCTTTCTTT.

The chain uses TRBV9 and TRBJ2-2; no reliable D call. This CDR3 region has 16 residues. The V gene lost 0 bases and the J gene lost 0 bases, with 9 bases spanning the gap. Germline V gene data show CDR1 as SGDLS and CDR2 as YYNGEE. The chain's CDR3 is CASSVDSPANTGELFF. CDR3 nucleotides: TGTGCCAGCAGCGTAGACAGCCCCGCGAACACCGGGGAGCTGTTTTTT.

This clone appeared a few times. The chain is built from TRBV6-2 or TRBV6-3 and TRBJ1-4; perhaps TRBD1 as D (5 bases). This CDR3 spans 13 amino acids. Germline V CDR1 and CDR2: MNHEY, SVGEGT. Trimming took 4 bases from V and 11 from J, leaving 14 bases between them. For the CDR3, the DNA is TGTGCCAGCAGTTCAGGGCCGCCGCCTAAACTGTTTTTT. It is translated as CASSSGPPPKLFF.

This clone showed up just once. The chain links TRBV7-3 to TRBJ2-3; TRBD2 agrees at 9 bases. The ends lost 4 bases at V and 6 bases at J; junction bases unmatched: 17. Germline V CDR1 and CDR2: SGHTA, FQGTGA. The CDR3 contains 18 residues. The CDR3 coding sequence is TGTGCCAGCAGCTCCGGCCAGCGCGCTAGCGGGGTGGCGGATACGCAGTATTTT. Its translation is CASSSGQRASGVADTQYF.

The chain carries TRBV30 and TRBJ2-7; TRBD1 matches at 7 bases. The V and J ends lost 4 bases and 6 bases, in that order; junction bases with no gene match: 3. Per germline, CDR1 GTSNPN and CDR2 SVGIG (reference sequence). This CDR3 has 11 residues. The CDR3 reads CAWKGAVEQYF. In nucleotides, the CDR3 is TGTGCCTGGAAGGGGGCAGTCGAGCAGTACTTC.

The rearrangement uses TRBV7-9 and TRBJ1-3, with no clear D. The germline V and J ends were trimmed by 2 bases and 0 bases, with 8 bases remaining between them. CDR3 length: 15 residues. Germline values: CDR1 SEHNR, CDR2 FQNEAQ (reference sequence). Here the CDR3 DNA reads TGTGCCAGCAGCTTATCGACATTCTCTGGAAACACCATATATTTT. The encoded protein is CASSLSTFSGNTIYF.

The V call is TRBV21-1, the J call TRBJ2-4; the table calls TRBD2, which could not be checked here. TRBV21-1 is a listed pseudogene. The CDR3 is 17 amino acids. Here the CDR3 DNA reads TGTGCCAGCACCCCTCCGCCGACTAGCGTATCCAAAAACATTCAGTACTTC. Amino acids: CASTPPPTSVSKNIQYF.